This T cell receptor beta chain is drawn from a study of long-term antiretroviral therapy in people with HIV. Study observations and caveats: The data indicate that diversity increased after ART but remained below transplant donor controls. Pre-ART-expanded clones dominated the repertoire at all time points. Repertoires with HIV possessed tighter CDR3 length spans than those of controls.

Survey-level immunoSEQ v3.0 assays were run. Sequencing was performed with immunoSEQ multiplex PCR; in TCRdb, only in-frame clones are kept and a portion is missing. The data contain some 36,000 clones, around 84% of them seen just once; the ten biggest clones take up approximately 4.9%. Amounts of 1-10 million cryopreserved PBMC were held in the samples before DNA extraction. As to this clone: Its antigen is undetermined.

This CDR3 is built from 14 residues. CDR1 MDHEN and CDR2 SYDVKM come from the germline V gene. Trimming left V 7 bases short and J 4 bases short, with 16 bases between. The sequence derives from a woman aged 25-40 years with HIV. The material was unsorted PBMCs, obtained around 2.7 years before starting antiretroviral therapy. The V call is TRBV28, the J call TRBJ1-2; D is unresolved. The DNA of the CDR3 is TGTGCCAGCAACCAGTTCCCCCTGGGCTATGGCTACACCTTC. Amino acid sequence: CASNQFPLGYGYTF.